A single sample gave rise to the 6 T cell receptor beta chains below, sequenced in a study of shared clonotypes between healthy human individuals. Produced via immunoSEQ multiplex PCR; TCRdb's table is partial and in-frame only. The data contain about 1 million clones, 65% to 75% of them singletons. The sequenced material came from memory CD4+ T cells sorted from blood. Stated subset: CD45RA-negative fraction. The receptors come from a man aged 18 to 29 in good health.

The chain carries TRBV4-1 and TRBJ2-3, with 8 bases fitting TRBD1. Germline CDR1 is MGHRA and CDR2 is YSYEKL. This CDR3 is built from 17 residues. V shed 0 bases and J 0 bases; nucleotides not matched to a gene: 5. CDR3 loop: CASSQDWTGSSTDTQYF. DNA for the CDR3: TGCGCCAGCAGCCAAGATTGGACAGGGTCTAGCACAGATACGCAGTATTTT.

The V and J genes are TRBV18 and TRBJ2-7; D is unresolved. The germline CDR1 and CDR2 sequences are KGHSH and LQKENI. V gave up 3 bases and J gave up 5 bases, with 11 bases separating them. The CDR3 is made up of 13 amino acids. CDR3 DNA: TGTGCCAGCTCACCTTTGACCGCGAACGAGCAGTACTTC. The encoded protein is CASSPLTANEQYF.

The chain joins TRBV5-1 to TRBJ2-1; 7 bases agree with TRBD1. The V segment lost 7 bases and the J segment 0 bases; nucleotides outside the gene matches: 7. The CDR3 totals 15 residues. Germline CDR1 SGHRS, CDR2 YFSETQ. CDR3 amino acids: CASRLAGGSYNEQFF. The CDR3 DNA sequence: TGCGCCAGCCGTCTAGCAGGGGGCTCCTACAATGAGCAGTTCTTC.

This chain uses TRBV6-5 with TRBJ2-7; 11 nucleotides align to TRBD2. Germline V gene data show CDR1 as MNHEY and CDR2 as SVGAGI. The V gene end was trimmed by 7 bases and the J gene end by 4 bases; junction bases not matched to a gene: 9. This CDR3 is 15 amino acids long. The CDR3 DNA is TGTGCCAGCAAAATTAGCGGGGGGGCCAGGTACGAGCAGTACTTC. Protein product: CASKISGGARYEQYF.

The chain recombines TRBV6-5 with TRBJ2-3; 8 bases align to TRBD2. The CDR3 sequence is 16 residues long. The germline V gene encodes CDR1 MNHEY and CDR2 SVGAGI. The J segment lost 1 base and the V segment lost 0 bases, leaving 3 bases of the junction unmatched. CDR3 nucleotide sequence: TGTGCCAGCAGTTACTCGGCAGCGGGAGGCACAGATACGCAGTATTTT. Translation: CASSYSAAGGTDTQYF.

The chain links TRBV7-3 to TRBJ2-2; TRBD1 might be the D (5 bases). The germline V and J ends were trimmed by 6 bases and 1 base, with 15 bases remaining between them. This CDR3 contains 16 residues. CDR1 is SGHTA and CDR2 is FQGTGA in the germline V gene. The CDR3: CASRGKGAVNTGELFF. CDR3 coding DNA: TGTGCCAGCAGGGGAAAAGGGGCCGTGAACACCGGGGAGCTGTTTTTT. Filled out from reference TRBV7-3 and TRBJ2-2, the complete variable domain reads GAGVSQTPSNKVTEKGKYVELRCDPISGHTALYWYRQSLGQGPEFLIYFQGTGAADDSGLPNDRFFAVRPEGSVSTLKIQRTERGDSAVYLCASRGKGAVNTGELFFGEGSRLTVL.